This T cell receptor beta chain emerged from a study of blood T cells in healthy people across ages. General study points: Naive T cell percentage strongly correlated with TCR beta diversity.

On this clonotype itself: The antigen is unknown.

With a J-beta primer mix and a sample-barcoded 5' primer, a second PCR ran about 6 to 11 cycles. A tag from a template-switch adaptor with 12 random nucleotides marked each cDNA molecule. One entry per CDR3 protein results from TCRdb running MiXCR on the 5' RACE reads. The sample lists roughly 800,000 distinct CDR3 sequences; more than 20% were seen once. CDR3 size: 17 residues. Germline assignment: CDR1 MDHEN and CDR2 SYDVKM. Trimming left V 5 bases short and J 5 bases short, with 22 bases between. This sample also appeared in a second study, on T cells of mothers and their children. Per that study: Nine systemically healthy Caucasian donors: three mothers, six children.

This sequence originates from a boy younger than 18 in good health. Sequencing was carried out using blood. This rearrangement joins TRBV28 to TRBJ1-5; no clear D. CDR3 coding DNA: TGTGCCAGCAGTATCTTAGATGAGCCGTTGGAGGATCAGCCCCAGCATTTT. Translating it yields CASSILDEPLEDQPQHF. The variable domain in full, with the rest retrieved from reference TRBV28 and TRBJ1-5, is DVKVTQSSRYLVKRTGEKVFLECVQDMDHENMFWYRQDPGLGLRLIYFSYDVKMKEKGDIPEGYSVSREKKERFSLILESASTNQTSMYLCASSILDEPLEDQPQHFGDGTRLSIL.